This TCR beta chain was obtained from a study of early T cells in non-severe SARS-CoV-2 infection. Between the trimmed V and J ends, which lost 1 base and 5 bases, there was a span of 3 bases. This CDR3 spans 12 amino acids. Germline V lookup: CDR1 SGHTA, CDR2 FQGNSA. This clonotype was detected many times. As part of library construction, unique molecular identifiers were attached to individual cDNA molecules. TCRdb used MiXCR to reprocess the 5' RACE reads, holding one entry per CDR3 protein. Of over 30,000 distinct CDR3 sequences in the sample, roughly 5.7% were seen once. This receptor was taken from an adult who was a healthcare worker with PCR-confirmed SARS-CoV-2 infection or an uninfected control (not recorded which). What was sequenced was whole blood. V and J are TRBV7-2 and TRBJ2-1; the D is unclear. The CDR3 region has the DNA TGTGCCAGCAGCTTAGGTAACAATGAGCAGTTCTTC. Encoded protein: CASSLGNNEQFF.